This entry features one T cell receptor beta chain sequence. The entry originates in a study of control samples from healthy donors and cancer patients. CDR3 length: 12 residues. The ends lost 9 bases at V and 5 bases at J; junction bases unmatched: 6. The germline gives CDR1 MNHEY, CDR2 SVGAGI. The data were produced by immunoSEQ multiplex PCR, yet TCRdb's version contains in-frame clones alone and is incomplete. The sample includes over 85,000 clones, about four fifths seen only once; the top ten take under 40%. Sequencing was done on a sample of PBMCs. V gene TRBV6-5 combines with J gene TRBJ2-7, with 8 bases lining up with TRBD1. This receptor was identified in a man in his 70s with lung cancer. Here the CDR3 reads CASNGQGNEQYF. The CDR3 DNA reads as TGTGCCAGTAATGGACAGGGCAACGAGCAGTACTTC.